The T cell receptor (beta chain) under discussion was sequenced for a study of blood T cell repertoires in COVID-19 (dated by TCRdb to the early 2020s). The study in broad terms: Collaborator samples came from the United States, Italy and Spain and covered acute and convalescent phases of COVID-19. The prospective study material was composed of cDNA or gDNA derived from T cells, B-cell-depleted T cells, or PBMCs. Deeply sampled blood TCRbeta repertoires from subjects exposed to, actively infected with, or recovered from COVID-19 were included in the dataset. The repertoires were released in a freely available public database meant as a resource for research on the immune response to SARS-CoV-2. The samples were drawn from the first 160 participants of the ongoing ImmuneRACE study and from 1,254 subjects provided by 6 global collaborators. The sample metadata nearly always contained a de-identified subject ID, COVID-19 status, age in years and sex. Where available, HLA class I and class II types were obtained from metadata supplied by the sample provider rather than from assay-based typing. What the authors observed across the whole study: The amount of clinical and demographic metadata varied by source and participant and was provided uncurated.

In the germline V gene, CDR1 corresponds to ENHRY and CDR2 to SYGVKD. V lost 3 bases and J lost 3 bases, and the count of bases not matched to a germline gene is 5. The CDR3 goes from the cysteine to the phenylalanine over 15 residues. The kept DNA is CDR3 alone, 45 bases in frame from the first base. Concerning this clone itself: No antigen is known for it. There are no base qualities to consult, and no much larger clone falls within one base.

Whole blood was collected in K2EDTA tubes by collaborating institutions according to the institutions' own protocols. Collaborator samples were shipped for TCRbeta analysis as frozen whole blood, isolated PBMCs, or DNA extracted from either sample type. The immunoSEQ Assay, a bias-controlled multiplex PCR, was used to amplify TCRbeta CDR3 regions from genomic DNA. The published analysis was carried out like this. The number of nucleated cells in each sample was estimated from the amplification of reference gene primers within the assay. To quantify the absolute abundance of each unique TCRbeta CDR3 rearrangement, sequence reads were collapsed and filtered. For each sample, productive Simpson clonality was calculated as the square root of Simpson's diversity index across productive rearrangements. Imported from immuneACCESS, the table was reduced by TCRdb to in-frame sequences with V and J called. These copies leave out some clones; in studies compared against another copy, an unresolved V gene accounts for under half, and the cause of the remainder is not known. V, J and clone size reflect that table, while D and trimming were determined from the DNA. Recorded for this sample are about 230,000 clones; roughly 83% of them occurred a single time. More than 25% of the sample comes from the top ten.

What was sequenced was peripheral blood. This TCR came from a man aged 40-55 years with acute or convalescent COVID-19. The rearrangement joined TRBV10-3 to TRBJ1-5; a stretch of 7 junction bases matches TRBD1. The DNA reads TGTGCCATCAGTGAATCGGGACAGCTCAATCAGCCCCAGCATTTT. Translated, it gives CAISESGQLNQPQHF.